What follows describes a single T cell receptor beta chain. The data derive from a study of T cell changes during pregnancy in multiple sclerosis. Trimming removed 4 bases at V and 5 bases at J, with 10 bases between. This CDR3 is 13 amino acids long. Germline V gene sequence: CDR1 SSHAT, CDR2 FNYEAQ (reference sequence). Some clones are missing from TCRdb's copy, which holds only in-frame ones; the method was immunoSEQ multiplex PCR. The sample has about 110,000 clones, around 92% seen once. The rearrangement links TRBV7-7 to TRBJ2-3; D remains ambiguous. The material sequenced was peripheral blood, taken after pregnancy. The clonotype comes from a female donor with multiple sclerosis, enrolled in a pregnancy study. The CDR3 coding sequence is TGTGCCAGCAGCTATGACTCTCTAGATACGCAGTATTTT. It codes for CASSYDSLDTQYF.